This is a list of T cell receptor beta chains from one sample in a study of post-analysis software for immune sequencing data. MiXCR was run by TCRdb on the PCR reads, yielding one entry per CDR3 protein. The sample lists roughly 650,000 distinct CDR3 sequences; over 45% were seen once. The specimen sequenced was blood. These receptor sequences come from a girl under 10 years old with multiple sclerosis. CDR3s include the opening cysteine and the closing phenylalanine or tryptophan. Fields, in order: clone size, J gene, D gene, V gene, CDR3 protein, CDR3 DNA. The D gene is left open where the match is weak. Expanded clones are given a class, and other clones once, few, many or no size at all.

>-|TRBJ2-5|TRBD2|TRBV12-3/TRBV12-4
CASSFGLAAGETQYF
TGTGCCAGCAGTTTTGGACTAGCAGCTGGAGAGACCCAGTACTTC
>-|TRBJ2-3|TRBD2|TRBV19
CASSGGDTQYF
TGTGCCAGCTCGGGAGGGGATACGCAGTATTTT
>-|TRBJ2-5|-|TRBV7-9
CASTLEGVKEAQYF
TGTGCCAGCACCTTGGAGGGGGTCAAGGAGGCCCAGTACTTC
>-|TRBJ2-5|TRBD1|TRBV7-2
CASSLANTGVQETQYF
TGTGCCAGCAGCTTAGCTAACACAGGGGTCCAAGAGACCCAGTACTTC
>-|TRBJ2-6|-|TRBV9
CASSVSGGRGGSGANVLTF
TGTGCCAGCAGCGTATCAGGTGGGAGAGGGGGCTCTGGGGCCAACGTCCTGACTTTC
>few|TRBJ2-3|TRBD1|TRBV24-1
CATSDPTDRVADTQYF
TGTGCCACCAGTGATCCGACGGACAGGGTTGCAGATACGCAGTATTTT
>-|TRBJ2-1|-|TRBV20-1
CSAKSGLEQFF
TGCAGTGCTAAATCGGGATTAGAGCAGTTCTTC
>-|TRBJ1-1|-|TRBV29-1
CSVELHGRRTEAFF
TGCAGCGTTGAACTGCATGGGAGGAGAACTGAAGCTTTCTTT
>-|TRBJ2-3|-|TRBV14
CASSPTRALPSTDTQYF
TGTGCCAGCAGCCCGACCCGGGCCCTCCCCTCCACAGATACGCAGTATTTT
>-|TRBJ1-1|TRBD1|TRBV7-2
CASNLGDRGEAFF
TGTGCCAGCAACTTGGGGGACAGGGGTGAAGCTTTCTTT
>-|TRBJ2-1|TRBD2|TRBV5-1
CASSSGLAGVRDEQFF
TGCGCCAGCAGCTCGGGACTAGCGGGAGTTAGGGATGAGCAGTTCTTC
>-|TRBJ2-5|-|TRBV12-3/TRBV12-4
CASRGIGETQYF
TGTGCCAGCAGGGGGATAGGAGAGACCCAGTACTTC
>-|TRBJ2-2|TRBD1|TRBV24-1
CATSTDRDTGELFF
TGTGCCACCAGTACGGACAGGGACACCGGGGAGCTGTTTTTT
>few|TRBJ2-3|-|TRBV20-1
CSARSGGGPDTQYF
TGCAGTGCTAGGTCCGGAGGGGGCCCAGATACGCAGTATTTT
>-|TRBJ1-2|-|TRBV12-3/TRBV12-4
CASGRTHYGYTF
TGTGCCAGCGGCAGGACCCACTATGGCTACACCTTC
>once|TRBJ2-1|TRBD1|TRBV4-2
CASSQDLGQGHNEQFF
TGTGCCAGCAGCCAAGATTTGGGACAGGGTCACAATGAGCAGTTCTTC
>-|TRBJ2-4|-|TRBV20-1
CSARPLSAQGMVKNIQYF
TGCAGTGCTAGACCCCTTTCAGCCCAGGGGATGGTCAAAAACATTCAGTACTTC
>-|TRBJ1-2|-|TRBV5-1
CASTDTRGGYTF
TGCGCCAGCACCGACACCCGGGGTGGCTACACCTTC
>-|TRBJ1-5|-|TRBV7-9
CASSGGDQLQHF
TGTGCCAGCAGCGGCGGCGATCAGCTCCAGCATTTT
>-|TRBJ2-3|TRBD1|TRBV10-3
CAISDRSVTDTQYF
TGTGCCATCTCGGACAGGAGCGTCACAGATACGCAGTATTTT
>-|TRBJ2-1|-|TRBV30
CAWSLRQGNYNEQFF
TGTGCCTGGAGTTTGCGGCAGGGGAATTACAATGAGCAGTTCTTC
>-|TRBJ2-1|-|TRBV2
CASRNQGGTYNEQFF
TGTGCCAGCAGAAACCAGGGGGGAACCTACAATGAGCAGTTCTTC
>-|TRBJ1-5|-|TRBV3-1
CASSLINQPQHF
TGTGCCAGCAGTCTAATTAATCAGCCCCAGCATTTT
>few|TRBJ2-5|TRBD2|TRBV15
CATSSSSRGGETQYF
TGTGCCACCAGCTCCTCGTCTCGGGGAGGGGAGACCCAGTACTTC
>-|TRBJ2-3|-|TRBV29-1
CSVVEISRTDTQYF
TGCAGCGTTGTAGAGATTAGCCGCACAGATACGCAGTATTTT
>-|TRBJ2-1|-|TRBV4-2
CASSQDHREQFF
TGTGCCAGCAGCCAAGACCATCGGGAACAGTTCTTC
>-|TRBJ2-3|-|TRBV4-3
CASSQDLRSTTDTQYF
TGCGCCAGCAGCCAAGATCTACGGAGCACTACAGATACGCAGTATTTT
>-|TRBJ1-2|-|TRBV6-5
CAGSYRADYGYTF
TGTGCCGGCAGTTACAGGGCAGACTATGGCTACACCTTC
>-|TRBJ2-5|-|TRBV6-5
CASSYSSRLYETQYF
TGTGCCAGCAGTTACTCGAGTAGACTATACGAGACCCAGTACTTC
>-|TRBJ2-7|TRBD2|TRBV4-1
CASSVREGRYEQYF
TGCGCCAGCAGCGTCAGGGAGGGCCGCTACGAGCAGTACTTC
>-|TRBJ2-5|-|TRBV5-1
CASSLGDGRTQYF
TGCGCCAGCAGCTTGGGGGACGGGCGGACCCAGTACTTC